This TCR beta chain was documented in a study of T-cell memory formation after mild COVID-19. Study in general: TCR clusters were mostly donor specific.

Germline CDR1 reads SGHVS; CDR2 reads FQNEAQ. This CDR3 has 18 amino acids. V gave up 5 bases and J gave up 1 base, with 23 bases separating them. TCRdb itself ran the 5' RACE reads through MiXCR, one entry per CDR3 protein. The table includes fewer than 250,000 distinct CDR3 sequences, about 10% detected once. Study results and limitations: Unconfirmed was the SARS-CoV-2 specificity of second-wave clones that peaked on day 37.

This clonotype was found a few times. What it recognizes is unknown. The material sequenced was PBMCs or a T cell subset sorted from them (not recorded which). The J gene is TRBJ2-5, the V gene TRBV7-8; D is possibly TRBD1 or TRBD2 (6 bases each). This TCR derives from a man aged 18 to 29 who had mild COVID-19 (a few samples of this study predate the infection). Cell type and time point are not known. As DNA, the CDR3 is TGTGCCAGCAGCCCTCGGAGGGGTGGGGGACACTTCCAAGAGACCCAGTACTTC. As protein: CASSPRRGGGHFQETQYF.